These 28 T cell receptor beta chains originate from one sample sequenced in a study of blood T cell repertoires in COVID-19. Profiled with immunoSEQ multiplex PCR; TCRdb holds only in-frame clones, not every one. This sample carries tens of thousands of clones, under 80% of them seen once, and the ten largest clones take approximately 51%. Sample: PBMCs or T cells enriched from blood (not recorded which). The source of these receptors is a woman aged 55 to 70 who had been exposed to COVID-19.

The rearrangement joins TRBV29-1 to TRBJ2-3; possibly TRBD1 for D (6 bases). V was trimmed by 0 bases and J by 2 bases, leaving 12 bases between them. Germline V gene sequence: CDR1 SQVTM, CDR2 ANQGSEA. The CDR3 is made up of 15 amino acids. The CDR3 DNA reads as TGCAGCGTTGAAGATCCAACAGGGCCCACAGATACGCAGTATTTT. Translating gives CSVEDPTGPTDTQYF.

This clone was detected only once. V usage is TRBV28 and J usage is TRBJ1-5, with no clear D. This CDR3 contains 10 residues. Per germline, CDR1 MDHEN and CDR2 SYDVKM. The V and J ends lost 4 bases and 13 bases respectively, with 8 bases between them. The CDR3 protein is CASSSRLQHF. The CDR3, as DNA: TGTGCCAGCAGTTCGAGATTACAGCATTTT.

This chain uses TRBV5-1 with TRBJ2-3, with 7 bases identical to TRBD1. The CDR3 runs to 16 residues. V shed 2 bases, J shed 4 bases, and the junction held 10 bases outside the gene matches. Germline assignment: CDR1 SGHRS and CDR2 YFSETQ. CDR3 residues: CASSFGTAFVSDTQYF. The CDR3 bases are TGCGCCAGCAGCTTCGGGACAGCGTTTGTGTCAGATACGCAGTATTTT.

The genes are TRBV18 and TRBJ1-1; 9 nucleotides align to TRBD1. Looked up from germline, CDR1 is KGHSH and CDR2 is LQKENI. J gave up 2 bases and V 5 bases, and 6 bases lay outside the gene matches. The CDR3 contains 15 residues. The CDR3 DNA is TGTGCCAGCTCAGGGGGACAGGGAGTTAACACTGAAGCTTTCTTT. It yields the protein CASSGGQGVNTEAFF.

V and J are TRBV5-1 and TRBJ2-2; 7 positions match TRBD2. CDR1 and CDR2 (germline): SGHRS, YFSETQ. The J segment lost 5 bases and the V segment lost 3 bases, leaving 4 bases of the junction unmatched. The CDR3 has 14 residues. The CDR3 DNA reads as TGCGCCAGCAGCTCCCGACTAGCTACCGGGGAGCTGTTTTTT. This codes for CASSSRLATGELFF.

This clone was recorded once. The gene calls are TRBV28 and TRBJ1-2; D is ambiguous. CDR1 is MDHEN, CDR2 SYDVKM, per germline. The CDR3 loop spans 13 amino acids. The V end was cut by 7 bases, the J end by 8 bases, with 17 bases between. The CDR3 here is CASTTRRSHGYTF. Written as DNA, the CDR3 is TGTGCCAGCACTACGAGGAGGTCCCACGGCTACACCTTC.

This clone appeared a single time. V gene TRBV28 combines with J gene TRBJ1-4, with 9 bases matching TRBD1. CDR1 and CDR2 from the germline V gene are MDHEN and SYDVKM. The ends lost 11 bases at V and 2 bases at J; junction bases unmatched: 3. The CDR3 is 13 amino acids. CDR3 sequence: CAGQGSTNEKLFF. The CDR3 coding sequence is TGTGCCGGACAGGGGTCGACTAATGAAAAACTGTTTTTT. The whole variable domain, remainder taken from reference TRBV28 and TRBJ1-4, is DVKVTQSSRYLVKRTGEKVFLECVQDMDHENMFWYRQDPGLGLRLIYFSYDVKMKEKGDIPEGYSVSREKKERFSLILESASTNQTSMYLCAGQGSTNEKLFFGSGTQLSVL.

The rearrangement links TRBV29-1 to TRBJ2-1, with 7 positions matching TRBD1. The CDR3 is made up of 14 amino acids. CDR1 SQVTM and CDR2 ANQGSEA come from the germline V gene. With 7 bases clipped from V and 10 bases from J, the junction kept 16 bases outside the gene matches. The DNA for the CDR3 is TGCAGCGCCCCCTCGGTCAGGGGGTCCGGGGAGCAGTTCTTC. Translated: CSAPSVRGSGEQFF.

The rearrangement uses TRBV6-1 and TRBJ1-1; D remains ambiguous. V was trimmed by 3 bases and J by 1 base, leaving 6 bases between them. Germline CDR1 MNHNS, CDR2 SASEGT. The CDR3 runs to 13 residues. CDR3 loop: CASSENRNTEAFF. For the CDR3, the DNA is TGTGCCAGCAGTGAGAACAGGAACACTGAAGCTTTCTTT.

The V call is TRBV14, the J call TRBJ2-3, with 11 bases fitting TRBD1. There are 16 residues in the CDR3. Germline V gene data show CDR1 as SGHDN and CDR2 as FVKESK. V trimming: 4 bases; J trimming: 5 bases; junction bases outside the gene matches: 8. The CDR3: CASSLSGTGGVDTQYF. CDR3 sequence (DNA): TGTGCCAGCAGCCTTTCCGGGACAGGGGGTGTAGATACGCAGTATTTT. Variable domain in full (rest from reference TRBV14 and TRBJ2-3): EAGVTQFPSHSVIEKGQTVTLRCDPISGHDNLYWYRRVMGKEIKFLLHFVKESKQDESGMPNNRFLAERTGGTYSTLKVQPAELEDSGVYFCASSLSGTGGVDTQYFGPGTRLTVL.

The chain uses TRBV10-2 and TRBJ2-2; tentatively, D is TRBD2 (6 bases). CDR3 size: 16 residues. Germline lookup yields CDR1 WSHSY and CDR2 SAAADI. The V gene lost 5 bases and the J gene lost 5 bases, with 18 bases spanning the gap. CDR3 in DNA: TGCGCCAGCAGTTCCGATAGCGGAGGCAAAACCGGGGAGCTGTTTTTT. Its protein is CASSSDSGGKTGELFF.

The chain carries TRBV3-1 (or the pseudogene TRBV3-2) and TRBJ1-1; D gene uncertain. From germline, CDR1 is LGHDT and CDR2 YNNKEL (reference sequence). Trimming took 2 bases from V and 1 from J, leaving 14 bases between them. This CDR3 contains 16 residues. CDR3 bases: TGTGCCAGCAGCCAATCGTCCTATTCCCCGAACACTGAAGCTTTCTTT. It is translated as CASSQSSYSPNTEAFF.

This clone has just one count. Here the CDR3 reads CAISESAGTTSPLHF. The CDR3 coding sequence is TGTGCCATCAGTGAGTCGGCAGGCACGACTTCACCCCTCCACTTT. The chain uses TRBV10-3 and TRBJ1-6, with D unresolved. The CDR3 is 15 residues long. CDR1 is ENHRY and CDR2 is SYGVKD in the germline V gene. V shed 0 bases and J shed 9 bases, with 12 bases lying between them.

V and J are TRBV15 and TRBJ2-1, with TRBD1 as a possible D gene (5 bases). CDR1 and CDR2 (germline): LNHNV, YYDKDF (reference sequence). Trimming took off 4 bases at V and 7 bases at J, with 14 bases between the two ends. The CDR3 has 14 amino acids. CDR3 residues: CATSTRQTENEQFF. In nucleotides, the CDR3 is TGTGCCACCAGCACGAGGCAGACAGAGAATGAGCAGTTCTTC.

This clone was counted once. The rearrangement uses TRBV5-4 and TRBJ2-2, with TRBD2 as a possible D gene (5 bases). The germline V gene encodes CDR1 SGHNT and CDR2 YYREEE (reference sequence). The CDR3 extends over 12 amino acids. The V gene lost 0 bases and the J gene lost 10 bases, with 7 bases spanning the gap. In DNA form, the CDR3 reads TGTGCCAGCAGCTTGGACGGGGAGGAGCTGTTTTTT. Protein product: CASSLDGEELFF. Drawing the rest from reference TRBV5-4 and TRBJ2-2, the complete variable domain is ETGVTQSPTHLIKTRGQQVTLRCSSQSGHNTVSWYQQALGQGPQFIFQYYREEENGRGNFPPRFSGLQFPNYSSELNVNALELDDSALYLCASSLDGEELFFGEGSRLTVL.

The CDR3 spells CASSLVGAQPKLETQYF. CDR3 sequence (DNA): TGTGCCAGCAGCTTAGTAGGGGCACAGCCCAAGCTCGAGACCCAGTACTTC. The chain is built from TRBV11-3 and TRBJ2-5; D perhaps matches TRBD1 (5 bases). The V and J ends lost 1 base and 5 bases respectively, with 20 bases between them. The germline V gene has CDR1 SGHNT and CDR2 YENEEA. The CDR3 contains 17 residues.

The J gene is TRBJ2-1, the V gene TRBV3-1 (or the pseudogene TRBV3-2); 9 nucleotides align to TRBD1. Germline CDR1 is LGHDT and CDR2 is YNNKEL (reference sequence). This CDR3 contains 16 residues. Unmatched junction bases numbered 0, after V lost 0 bases and J lost 0 bases. The CDR3 bases are TGTGCCAGCAGCCAAGAGACAGGGGGCTCCTACAATGAGCAGTTCTTC. Translated, it gives CASSQETGGSYNEQFF.

This clone was observed a handful of times. V gene TRBV12-1 combines with J gene TRBJ2-1; no DNA check was done on the table's D call, TRBD2. TRBV12-1 is given as a pseudogene. This CDR3 spans 15 amino acids. The CDR3 nucleotides read TGTGCCAGCAGCTTTGCGCAAAGAGGGTACAATGAGCAGTTCTTC. Protein sequence: CASSFAQRGYNEQFF.

V usage is TRBV28 and J usage is TRBJ1-4, with no clear D. V was clipped by 3 bases and J by 8 bases, with 4 bases between them. CDR3 length: 11 amino acids. Germline V gives CDR1 MDHEN, CDR2 SYDVKM. As DNA, the CDR3 is TGTGCCAGCAGTTTCGTAGAAAAACTGTTTTTT. It is translated as CASSFVEKLFF. The variable domain in full, with the rest retrieved from reference TRBV28 and TRBJ1-4, is DVKVTQSSRYLVKRTGEKVFLECVQDMDHENMFWYRQDPGLGLRLIYFSYDVKMKEKGDIPEGYSVSREKKERFSLILESASTNQTSMYLCASSFVEKLFFGSGTQLSVL.

The genes are TRBV7-2 and TRBJ2-2; TRBD1 matches 8 bases. The J segment lost 7 bases and the V segment lost 1 base, leaving 8 bases of the junction unmatched. The CDR3 consists of 16 residues. Germline CDR1 reads SGHTA; CDR2 reads FQGNSA. CDR3 region: CASSLGQGARGGELFF. The CDR3 DNA sequence: TGTGCCAGCAGCTTAGGGCAGGGGGCGCGTGGCGGGGAGCTGTTTTTT.

This clone was detected once. The chain combines TRBV30 with TRBJ1-6; 8 nucleotides agree with TRBD1. This CDR3 has 13 amino acids. J lost 9 bases, V lost 8 bases, and 9 bases had no gene match. CDR1 and CDR2 from the germline V gene are GTSNPN and SVGIG (reference sequence). The CDR3 spells CAGSGGGGSPLHF. The CDR3 DNA follows: TGTGCCGGGTCAGGGGGCGGTGGTTCACCCCTCCACTTT.

The chain couples TRBV9 to TRBJ1-1; tentatively, D is TRBD1 (5 bases). V gave up 0 bases and J gave up 5 bases, with 8 bases separating them. Germline CDR1 is SGDLS and CDR2 is YYNGEE. The CDR3 is made up of 13 amino acids. The CDR3 reads CASSVDKGTEAFF. In DNA, the CDR3 is TGTGCCAGCAGCGTAGATAAGGGGACTGAAGCTTTCTTT.

The rearrangement uses TRBV5-8 and TRBJ2-6, with 8 nucleotides matching TRBD1. CDR1 and CDR2 from the germline V gene are SGHTS and YDEGEE. V was pared by 2 bases and J by 1 base, with 8 bases of the junction left unmatched. The CDR3 loop spans 18 amino acids. The CDR3 is CASSLFTGGQSGANVLTF. The CDR3 DNA reads TGTGCCAGCAGCTTATTTACAGGGGGACAGTCTGGGGCCAACGTCCTGACTTTC.

This sequence joins TRBV27 and TRBJ2-1, with 15 bases identical to TRBD2. From germline, CDR1 is MNHEY and CDR2 SMNVEV (reference sequence). The ends lost 3 bases at V and 7 bases at J; junction bases unmatched: 1. The length of the CDR3 is 15 residues. The CDR3 spells CASSFGTSGRNEQFF. CDR3 in DNA: TGTGCCAGCAGTTTCGGGACTAGCGGGAGGAATGAGCAGTTCTTC.

CDR3 loop: CASSYEGQIVKNIQYF. CDR3 bases: TGCGCCAGCAGCTATGAGGGACAGATCGTCAAAAACATTCAGTACTTC. J is TRBJ2-4 and V is TRBV5-1; 7 bases align to TRBD1. The CDR3 loop spans 16 amino acids. Germline trimming cut 3 bases from V and 3 bases from J; bases unmatched to any gene: 9. Germline-derived CDR1 and CDR2 are SGHRS and YFSETQ.

CDR3 DNA sequence: TGTGCCAGCAGCGCATCACAGGGGTTAGGGGAGACCCAGTACTTC. Encoded protein: CASSASQGLGETQYF. The rearrangement joins TRBV9 to TRBJ2-5; 7 nucleotides agree with TRBD1. The CDR3 totals 15 residues. V was clipped by 3 bases and J by 5 bases; unmatched bases: 10. Germline loops: CDR1 SGDLS, CDR2 YYNGEE.

The chain uses TRBV19 and TRBJ2-3, with D perhaps TRBD2 (6 bases). V lost 1 base, J lost 1 base, and 24 bases lay in between. CDR3 size: 20 residues. Germline lookup yields CDR1 LNHDA and CDR2 SQIVND (reference sequence). This CDR3 is CASSIVGGDFYTPGTDTQYF. The CDR3 DNA follows: TGTGCCAGTAGTATAGTGGGAGGTGATTTCTATACCCCTGGCACAGATACGCAGTATTTT.

The chain carries TRBV6-5 and TRBJ1-5; 8 nucleotides match TRBD1. CDR1 is MNHEY, CDR2 SVGAGI, per germline. Trimming took 6 bases from V and 5 from J; bases not matched to a gene: 6. The CDR3 sequence is 14 residues long. CDR3 coding DNA: TGTGCCAGCAGCGGACAGGGAGGACATCAGCCCCAGCATTTT. Encoded protein: CASSGQGGHQPQHF.